Below, 10 T cell receptor beta chains from the same sample are listed, as sequenced in a study of T cell clonality in common variable immunodeficiency. Sequencing used immunoSEQ multiplex PCR; TCRdb keeps in-frame clones, though not all of them. The sample shows about 37,000 clones, none of them appearing just once. The sample comprised peripheral blood mononuclear cells. The receptor source for this set is a person between 18 and 70 years old in good health.

Ten or more counts support this clone. The read comes to an end 3 residues before the CDR3 does, leaving the germline J gene to fill in the end. This rearrangement joins TRBV19 to TRBJ2-1; TRBD1 agrees at 11 bases. The germline CDR1 and CDR2 sequences are LNHDA and SQIVND (reference sequence). Trimming cost V 3 bases and J 0 bases; bases outside gene matches: 10. CDR3 size: 19 residues. Here the CDR3 reads CASSIIGQGARGSYNEQFF. CDR3 DNA (partial): TGTGCCAGTAGTATCATTGGACAGGGGGCGCGAGGCTCCTACAATGAG.

The table lists this clone with many counts. Sequencing ends 3 residues short of the CDR3 end; the germline J gene provides the rest. Other DNA sequences from this sample encode an identical CDR3 as well. The chain uses TRBV19 and TRBJ2-5; possibly TRBD1 for D (5 bases). The CDR3 totals 14 residues. The ends were cut back, 3 bases at V and 2 bases at J, with 10 bases in the middle. Germline CDR1 and CDR2: LNHDA and SQIVND (reference sequence). CDR3 protein: CASSITGGQETQYF. Incomplete CDR3 DNA: TGTGCCAGTAGTATCACAGGTGGACAAGAGACC. The entire variable domain, with the rest obtained from reference TRBV19 and TRBJ2-5, is as follows: DGGITQSPKYLFRKEGQNVTLSCEQNLNHDAMYWYRQDPGQGLRLIYYSQIVNDFQKGDIAEGYSVSREKKESFPLTVTSAQKNPTAFYLCASSITGGQETQYFGPGTRLLVL.

This clone was counted at least ten times. The CDR3 is cut off 3 residues early in the read; its end comes from the germline J gene. The V call is TRBV5-1, the J call TRBJ1-4, with 12 bases lining up with TRBD1. V trimming: 4 bases; J trimming: 7 bases; junction bases outside the gene matches: 5. In germline, CDR1 is SGHRS, CDR2 YFSETQ. The CDR3 consists of 15 residues. This CDR3 reads CASSARDRGLEKLFF. CDR3 bases read: TGCGCCAGCAGCGCCCGGGACAGGGGGCTTGAAAAA.

Many counts were recorded for this clone. Coverage ceases 3 residues before the CDR3 finishes, and the germline J gene fills in the end. This chain links TRBV19 with TRBJ2-3, with 10 bases identical to TRBD1. Looked up from germline, CDR1 is LNHDA and CDR2 is SQIVND (reference sequence). The CDR3 contains 15 residues. Unmatched junction bases numbered 8, after V lost 6 bases and J lost 5 bases. The covered CDR3 bases are TGTGCCAGTAGCCCGGGACAGGGGTCGATAGATACG. Residues: CASSPGQGSIDT. The full CDR3 protein is CASSPGQGSIDTQYF.

In this sample, this clone turned up many times. The read terminates 3 residues before the CDR3 end, so the remaining end is supplied by the germline J gene. This chain links TRBV5-1 with TRBJ2-5, with 10 bases matching TRBD1. Looked up from germline, CDR1 is SGHRS and CDR2 is YFSETQ. V trimming: 4 bases; J trimming: 3 bases; junction bases outside the gene matches: 3. The CDR3 contains 14 residues. The CDR3 protein is CASSTGTGEETQYF. The covered CDR3 bases are TGCGCCAGCAGCACGGGGACAGGGGAAGAGACC. The full variable domain, completed using reference TRBV5-1 and TRBJ2-5, is KAGVTQTPRYLIKTRGQQVTLSCSPISGHRSVSWYQQTPGQGLQFLFEYFSETQRNKGNFPGRFSGRQFSNSRSEMNVSTLELGDSALYLCASSTGTGEETQYFGPGTRLLVL.

This clone was recorded at least ten times. CDR3 bases read: TGCGCCAGCATAAAGTTCGCGGGAGCGGTCCCCAATGAG. Amino acids: CASIKFAGAVPNE. The whole CDR3 sequence is CASIKFAGAVPNEQFF. The rearrangement joins TRBV10-1 to TRBJ2-1, with 7 bases matching TRBD2. The CDR3 goes on 3 residues after the read ends, and that part is filled in from the germline J gene. The CDR3 runs 16 residues. Germline V gives CDR1 WNHNN, CDR2 SYGVQD (reference sequence). Trimming took 7 bases from V and 6 from J; bases not matched to a gene: 15.

This clone was detected ten times or more. The CDR3 end lies 3 residues beyond the end of the read and is filled in from the germline J gene. The gene calls are TRBV10-3 and TRBJ2-7, with TRBD2 as a possible D gene (5 bases). Germline values: CDR1 ENHRY, CDR2 SYGVKD. The CDR3 spans 14 residues. V lost 3 bases, J lost 3 bases, and 12 bases lay in between. Partial CDR3 DNA: TGTGCCATCAGTGATTCGGGGAGAAACTACGAG. It is translated as CAISDSGRNYE. In full, the CDR3 reads CAISDSGRNYEQYF.

This clone was seen ten or more times. This CDR3 reads CASGLAGGYNEQFF. The sequenced CDR3 bases are TGTGCCAGTGGTCTAGCGGGGGGGTACAATGAG. The chain links TRBV19 to TRBJ2-1; TRBD2 aligns across 12 bases. The read stops 3 residues short of the end of the CDR3; the missing end is completed from the germline J gene. The CDR3 consists of 14 residues. In germline, CDR1 is LNHDA, CDR2 SQIVND (reference sequence). V lost 8 bases, J lost 4 bases, and 3 bases stayed unmatched.

In its sample, this clone was seen many times. The read gets to within 3 residues of the CDR3 end, and the germline J gene fills in the rest. The chain recombines TRBV7-9 with TRBJ1-1, with 7 bases fitting TRBD1. Germline CDR1 reads SEHNR; CDR2 reads FQNEAQ (reference sequence). The ends lost 4 bases at V and 2 bases at J; junction bases unmatched: 4. The CDR3 extends over 14 amino acids. CDR3 region: CASSSQGGNTEAFF. CDR3 DNA (partial): TGTGCCAGCAGCTCCCAGGGGGGCAACACTGAA. Based on the CDR3 plus reference TRBV7-9 and TRBJ1-1, the full variable domain is DTGVSQNPRHKITKRGQNVTFRCDPISEHNRLYWYRQTLGQGPEFLTYFQNEAQLEKSRLLSDRFSAERPKGSFSTLEIQRTEQGDSAMYLCASSSQGGNTEAFFGQGTRLTVV.

This clone has ten or more counts. The CDR3 spells CASRQGPNTGELFF. The DNA read from the CDR3 is TGCGCCAGCAGACAGGGGCCGAACACCGGGGAG. This chain joins TRBV5-1 and TRBJ2-2, with 7 bases that match TRBD1. The CDR3 is cut off 3 residues early in the read; its end comes from the germline J gene. Trimming at V came to 5 bases and at J to 0 bases, leaving 1 base not matched to a gene. CDR1 is SGHRS, CDR2 YFSETQ, per germline. CDR3 size: 14 residues.